This passage covers 24 T cell receptor beta chains from one sample sequenced in a study of T-cell reconstitution after alpha-beta-depleted transplantation in children. Unique molecular identifiers were built into the TCRbeta library. Via MiXCR, TCRdb re-called the PCR reads, giving one row per CDR3 protein. The sample yields 600,000 to 800,000 distinct CDR3 sequences, around 13% seen once. Source: PBMCs, taken before TCRalphabeta/CD19-depleted stem cell transplant. These receptors were collected from a girl aged 2 to 9 with congenital amegakaryocytic thrombocytopenia, due to receive a stem cell transplant.

V and J are TRBV11-1 and TRBJ2-5, with a possible D match to TRBD2 (5 bases). Trimming cost V 3 bases and J 3 bases, with 23 bases left between them. CDR1 is SGHAT and CDR2 is FQDESV in the germline V gene (reference sequence). This CDR3 contains 18 residues. The CDR3 bases are TGTGCCAGCAGCTTCGGGATCCAGGCCCTTAACGGGGAAGAGACCCAGTACTTC. Protein sequence: CASSFGIQALNGEETQYF.

This clonotype has more than one count but fewer than ten. V usage is TRBV13 and J usage is TRBJ2-7; the D gene is possibly TRBD2 (6 bases). Per germline, CDR1 PRHDT and CDR2 FYEKMQ (reference sequence). The CDR3 is 16 residues long. V was clipped by 4 bases and J by 4 bases, with 20 bases between them. CDR3 loop: CASSWSAGGNPYEQYF. The CDR3, as DNA: TGTGCCAGCAGCTGGTCGGCGGGCGGGAACCCTTACGAGCAGTACTTC.

This clonotype has only a few counts. This rearrangement joins TRBV20-1 to TRBJ1-2; perhaps TRBD1 as D (6 bases). Germline V gives CDR1 DFQATT, CDR2 SNEGSKA (reference sequence). This CDR3 comprises 13 residues. Trimming removed 4 bases from V and 7 bases from J, with 16 bases in between. The DNA for the CDR3 is TGCAGTGCTACACGACAGGCGGAAGTTGGCTACACCTTC. Residues: CSATRQAEVGYTF.

This clonotype was seen a few times. This rearrangement joins TRBV5-1 to TRBJ2-5, with D unclear. The CDR3 runs 14 residues. Germline assignment: CDR1 SGHRS and CDR2 YFSETQ. V lost 4 bases and J 5 bases, leaving 15 bases between the germline ends. This CDR3 reads CASSPGLLGETQYF. In DNA form, the CDR3 reads TGCGCCAGCAGCCCAGGCCTTCTAGGGGAGACCCAGTACTTC.

J is TRBJ2-2 and V is TRBV14; no clear D gene. The CDR3 loop spans 16 amino acids. The V and J ends lost 8 bases and 6 bases respectively, with 22 bases between them. The germline V gene encodes CDR1 SGHDN and CDR2 FVKESK. DNA for the CDR3: TGTGCCAGCGGACCGTTGAAGGGCACTGGGGCCGGGGAGCTGTTTTTT. Amino acid sequence: CASGPLKGTGAGELFF.

This chain links TRBV20-1 with TRBJ2-2; TRBD2 is a possible D gene (6 bases). From germline, CDR1 is DFQATT and CDR2 SNEGSKA (reference sequence). CDR3 length: 17 residues. V was cut by 3 bases and J by 3 bases, with 20 bases left in between. Written as DNA, the CDR3 is TGCAGTGCTAGCCCGTGGGGGGAGGCGGAGGACACCGGGGAGCTGTTTTTT. Its protein product is CSASPWGEAEDTGELFF.

This clonotype has a count of ten or more. This chain joins TRBV3-1 and TRBJ1-2; D ambiguous. Per the germline V gene, CDR1 is LGHDT and CDR2 is YNNKEL (reference sequence). Trimming shortened V by 6 bases and J by 7 bases, and 12 bases separated the two germline ends. The CDR3 runs 12 residues. The CDR3: CASRANVGGYTF. In nucleotides, the CDR3 is TGTGCCAGCAGGGCCAACGTCGGTGGCTACACCTTC.

This clonotype has more than one count but fewer than ten. The rearrangement links TRBV7-9 to TRBJ1-2, with D possibly matching TRBD1 (6 bases). V gave up 7 bases and J gave up 3 bases, with 15 bases separating them. Germline V gene lookup returns CDR1 SEHNR and CDR2 FQNEAQ (reference sequence). This CDR3 region has 14 residues. The CDR3 DNA follows: TGTGCCAGCAAACTCCAAGGGGGTTACTATGGCTACACCTTC. Translation: CASKLQGGYYGYTF.

This clonotype has only a few counts. CDR3 nucleotide sequence: TGTGCCAGCTCACCCTCGACTAGCGGCGAGCAGTACTTC. It yields the protein CASSPSTSGEQYF. The V gene is TRBV18, the J gene TRBJ2-7; TRBD2 matches at 9 bases. Germline assignment: CDR1 KGHSH and CDR2 LQKENI. CDR3 length equals 13 residues. Trimming at V came to 3 bases and at J to 6 bases, leaving 3 bases not matched to a gene.

This clonotype was observed many times. This chain joins TRBV15 and TRBJ2-3; D not resolved. CDR3 size: 14 residues. The V gene lost 5 bases and the J gene lost 1 base, with 10 bases spanning the gap. Germline CDR1 LNHNV, CDR2 YYDKDF (reference sequence). The CDR3, as DNA: TGTGCCACCAGCGCTACTGTGGGCACAGATACGCAGTATTTT. Translated, it gives CATSATVGTDTQYF. The whole variable domain, filled in from reference TRBV15 and TRBJ2-3, reads DAMVIQNPRYQVTQFGKPVTLSCSQTLNHNVMYWYQQKSSQAPKLLFHYYDKDFNNEADTPDNFQSRRPNTSFCFLDIRSPGLGDTAMYLCATSATVGTDTQYFGPGTRLTVL.

CDR3 amino acids: CATSDLRGTSVLLNTGELFF. The CDR3 coding sequence is TGTGCCACCAGTGATTTGAGAGGGACTAGCGTCCTCCTGAACACCGGGGAGCTGTTTTTT. The chain is built from TRBV24-1 and TRBJ2-2; 10 positions agree with TRBD2. Germline V gene data show CDR1 as KGHDR and CDR2 as SFDVKD. CDR3 length equals 20 residues. V trimming: 0 bases; J trimming: 1 base; junction bases outside the gene matches: 10.

The chain carries TRBV7-2 and TRBJ2-5, with D tentatively TRBD1 or TRBD2 (5 bases each). Trimming removed 3 bases from V and 8 bases from J, with 10 bases in between. Looked up from germline, CDR1 is SGHTA and CDR2 is FQGNSA. The CDR3 loop spans 12 amino acids. Here the CDR3 DNA reads TGTGCCAGCAGCTTCTATCGGGACACCCAGTACTTC. This codes for CASSFYRDTQYF.

The V and J genes are TRBV12-3 or TRBV12-4 and TRBJ2-2, with 10 bases fitting TRBD2. The length of the CDR3 is 14 residues. J lost 5 bases, V lost 6 bases, and 3 bases had no gene match. CDR3 in DNA: TGTGCCAGCAGACATAGCGGGAGGACCGGGGAGCTGTTTTTT. Its translation: CASRHSGRTGELFF.

The table lists this clonotype with a few counts. The J gene is TRBJ2-7, the V gene TRBV12-3 or TRBV12-4; TRBD2 aligns across 14 bases. This CDR3 comprises 14 residues. Trimming cost V 8 bases and J 6 bases; bases outside gene matches: 6. For the CDR3, the DNA is TGTGCCAGCTCCCCGGGACTAGCGGGAGCCGAGCAGTACTTC. This sequence encodes CASSPGLAGAEQYF.

This clonotype was observed a few times. The chain has TRBV12-3 or TRBV12-4 and TRBJ1-2; a possible D gene is TRBD1 (5 bases). V lost 6 bases and J lost 1, with 12 bases in between. The CDR3 totals 14 residues. CDR3 in amino acids: CASRTREFNYGYTF. DNA of the CDR3: TGTGCCAGCAGGACCAGGGAGTTTAACTATGGCTACACCTTC.

This clonotype has a count of ten or more. The V call is TRBV20-1, the J call TRBJ2-3; 8 bases fit TRBD1. After removal of 3 bases from V and 0 bases from J, the junction contained 5 bases not matched to a gene. Per the germline V gene, CDR1 is DFQATT and CDR2 is SNEGSKA (reference sequence). The CDR3 is 15 amino acids. CDR3 sequence (DNA): TGCAGTGCTAGCCCCAGGGGGCGGAGCACAGATACGCAGTATTTT. It specifies CSASPRGRSTDTQYF.

The rearrangement links TRBV7-9 to TRBJ2-7; 7 bases are shared with TRBD2. Germline loops: CDR1 SEHNR, CDR2 FQNEAQ (reference sequence). Trimming took 1 base from V and 6 from J; bases not matched to a gene: 9. The CDR3 runs 15 residues. The CDR3 reads CASSLGPGTKVEQYF. Here the CDR3 DNA reads TGTGCCAGCAGCTTAGGCCCCGGGACTAAGGTCGAGCAGTACTTC.

The chain has TRBV5-1 and TRBJ2-7; D perhaps matches TRBD1 (6 bases). There are 14 residues in the CDR3. Germline CDR1 SGHRS, CDR2 YFSETQ. Trimming removed 0 bases at V and 3 bases at J, with 10 bases between. The CDR3: CASSLAGEDYEQYF. DNA of the CDR3: TGCGCCAGCAGCTTGGCAGGGGAAGACTACGAGCAGTACTTC.

The V gene is TRBV25-1, the J gene TRBJ2-7, with TRBD2 as a possible D gene (6 bases). CDR3 length: 13 residues. Germline lookup yields CDR1 MGHDK and CDR2 SYGVNS. The V and J ends lost 7 bases and 2 bases respectively, with 12 bases between them. The chain's CDR3 is CASTFPGAYEQYF. As DNA, the CDR3 is TGTGCCAGCACTTTCCCGGGAGCCTACGAGCAGTACTTC.

This clonotype occurred a few times. The V gene is TRBV20-1, the J gene TRBJ2-5; perhaps TRBD2 as D (6 bases). Per the germline V gene, CDR1 is DFQATT and CDR2 is SNEGSKA (reference sequence). The CDR3 sequence is 14 residues long. V was shortened by 5 bases and J by 7 bases, with 20 bases between the two germline ends. Here the CDR3 reads CSAPPGLPAGTQYF. CDR3 coding DNA: TGCAGTGCTCCCCCGGGACTCCCGGCGGGGACCCAGTACTTC.

As for this clonotype: This may arise from a read error, as a much more abundant clone is one base away. The genes are TRBV20-1 and TRBJ2-6; D remains unclear. The germline V gene has CDR1 DFQATT and CDR2 SNEGSKA (reference sequence). The CDR3 is 15 residues long. In DNA form, the CDR3 reads TGCTGTGCTAGAGATGCAAGGCCTGGGGCCAACGTCCTGACTTTC. As protein: CCARDARPGANVLTF.

V and J are TRBV20-1 and TRBJ2-1, with 11 bases identical to TRBD2. From germline, CDR1 is DFQATT and CDR2 SNEGSKA (reference sequence). V shed 6 bases and J 0 bases; nucleotides not matched to a gene: 10. The CDR3 spans 17 residues. CDR3 sequence (DNA): TGCAGTGCCGGGACTAGCGGAAGAGTTAGCTCCTACAATGAGCAGTTCTTC. This translates into CSAGTSGRVSSYNEQFF.

In its sample, this clonotype was seen a few times. This sequence joins TRBV7-9 and TRBJ1-1, with D tentatively TRBD1 (5 bases). V lost 5 bases and J lost 3, with 10 bases in between. The CDR3 runs 13 residues. The germline gives CDR1 SEHNR, CDR2 FQNEAQ (reference sequence). The CDR3 protein is CASSRQLYTEAFF. Here the CDR3 DNA reads TGTGCCAGCAGCAGACAGCTCTACACTGAAGCTTTCTTT.

There are many counts of this clonotype. The chain links TRBV7-9 to TRBJ2-7; perhaps TRBD1 as D (5 bases). Germline V gene lookup returns CDR1 SEHNR and CDR2 FQNEAQ (reference sequence). The CDR3 extends over 14 amino acids. The germline V and J ends were trimmed by 5 bases and 6 bases, with 17 bases remaining between them. CDR3 bases: TGTGCCAGCAGCCCCGTAATAGGGGCAGGCGAGCAGTACTTC. Translation: CASSPVIGAGEQYF.